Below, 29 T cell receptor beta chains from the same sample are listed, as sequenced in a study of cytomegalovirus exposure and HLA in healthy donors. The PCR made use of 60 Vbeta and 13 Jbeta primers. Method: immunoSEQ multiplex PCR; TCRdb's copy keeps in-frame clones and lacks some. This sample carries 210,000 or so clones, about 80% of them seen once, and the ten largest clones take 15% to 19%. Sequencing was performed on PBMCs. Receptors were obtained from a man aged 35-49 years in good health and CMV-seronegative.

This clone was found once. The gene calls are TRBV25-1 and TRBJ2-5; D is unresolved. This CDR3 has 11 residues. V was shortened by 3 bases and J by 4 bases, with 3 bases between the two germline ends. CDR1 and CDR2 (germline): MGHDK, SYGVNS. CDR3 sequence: CASSDGETQYF. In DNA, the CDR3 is TGTGCCAGCAGTGACGGAGAGACCCAGTACTTC.

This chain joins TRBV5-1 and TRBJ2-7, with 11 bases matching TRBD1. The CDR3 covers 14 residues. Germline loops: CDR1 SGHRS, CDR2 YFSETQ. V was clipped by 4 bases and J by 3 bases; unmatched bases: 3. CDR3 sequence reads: CASSPGTGGYEQYF. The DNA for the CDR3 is TGCGCCAGCAGCCCCGGGACAGGGGGCTACGAGCAGTACTTC.

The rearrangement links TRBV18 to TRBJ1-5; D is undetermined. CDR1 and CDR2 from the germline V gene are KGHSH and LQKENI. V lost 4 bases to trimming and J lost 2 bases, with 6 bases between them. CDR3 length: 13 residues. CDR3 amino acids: CASSREGNQPQHF. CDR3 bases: TGTGCCAGCTCACGAGAAGGCAATCAGCCCCAGCATTTT.

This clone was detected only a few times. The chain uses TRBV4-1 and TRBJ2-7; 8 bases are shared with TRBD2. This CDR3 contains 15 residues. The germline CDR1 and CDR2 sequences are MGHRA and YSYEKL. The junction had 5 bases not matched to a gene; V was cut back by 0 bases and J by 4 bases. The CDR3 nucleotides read TGCGCCAGCAGCCAAGATGGACTAGCCACTTACGAGCAGTACTTC. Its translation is CASSQDGLATYEQYF.

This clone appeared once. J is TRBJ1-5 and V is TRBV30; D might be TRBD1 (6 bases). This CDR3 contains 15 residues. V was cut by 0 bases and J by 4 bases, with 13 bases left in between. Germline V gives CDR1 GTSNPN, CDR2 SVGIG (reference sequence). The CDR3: CAWSVRAGENQPQHF. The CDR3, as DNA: TGTGCCTGGAGTGTACGGGCAGGGGAAAATCAGCCCCAGCATTTT.

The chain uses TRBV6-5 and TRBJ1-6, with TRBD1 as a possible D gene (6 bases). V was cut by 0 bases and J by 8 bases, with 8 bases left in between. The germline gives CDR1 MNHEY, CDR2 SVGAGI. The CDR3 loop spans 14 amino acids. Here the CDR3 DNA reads TGTGCCAGCAGTTACTCTCACAGGGATTCACCCCTCCACTTT. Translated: CASSYSHRDSPLHF.

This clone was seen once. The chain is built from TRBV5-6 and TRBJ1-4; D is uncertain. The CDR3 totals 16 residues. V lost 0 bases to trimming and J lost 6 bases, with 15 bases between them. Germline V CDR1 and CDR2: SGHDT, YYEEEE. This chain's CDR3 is CASSLAGRPKDEKLFF. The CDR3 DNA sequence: TGTGCCAGCAGCTTGGCCGGCAGGCCCAAGGATGAAAAACTGTTTTTT.

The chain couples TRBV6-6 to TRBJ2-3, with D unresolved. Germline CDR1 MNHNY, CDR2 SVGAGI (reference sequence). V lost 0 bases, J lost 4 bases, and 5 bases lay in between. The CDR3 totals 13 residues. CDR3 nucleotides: TGTGCCAGCAGTTACTCGAGGCCAGATACGCAGTATTTT. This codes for CASSYSRPDTQYF.

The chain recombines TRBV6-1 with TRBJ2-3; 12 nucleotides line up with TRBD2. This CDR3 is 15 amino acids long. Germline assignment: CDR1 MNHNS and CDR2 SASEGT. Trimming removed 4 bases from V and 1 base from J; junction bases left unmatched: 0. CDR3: CASSGLAGGTDTQYF. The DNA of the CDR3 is TGTGCCAGCAGTGGACTAGCGGGGGGCACAGATACGCAGTATTTT.

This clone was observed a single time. The CDR3 DNA sequence: TGCGCCAGCAGCCCGCAGGAAAGCTCCTACGAGCAGTACTTC. Its protein is CASSPQESSYEQYF. V and J are TRBV4-1 and TRBJ2-7; D not resolved. Trimming removed 4 bases at V and 0 bases at J, with 10 bases between. Germline V gives CDR1 MGHRA, CDR2 YSYEKL. The CDR3 consists of 14 residues.

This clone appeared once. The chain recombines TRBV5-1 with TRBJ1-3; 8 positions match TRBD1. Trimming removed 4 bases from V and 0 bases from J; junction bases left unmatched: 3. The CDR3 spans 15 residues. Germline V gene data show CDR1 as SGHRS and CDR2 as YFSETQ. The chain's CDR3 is CASSLGTGSGNTIYF. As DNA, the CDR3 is TGCGCCAGCAGCCTCGGGACAGGCTCTGGAAACACCATATATTTT.

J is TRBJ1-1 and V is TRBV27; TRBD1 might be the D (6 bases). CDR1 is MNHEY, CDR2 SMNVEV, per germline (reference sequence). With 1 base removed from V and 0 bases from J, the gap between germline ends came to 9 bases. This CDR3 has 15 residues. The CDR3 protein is CASSLYGQLNTEAFF. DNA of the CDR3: TGTGCCAGCAGTTTATACGGACAGCTGAACACTGAAGCTTTCTTT.

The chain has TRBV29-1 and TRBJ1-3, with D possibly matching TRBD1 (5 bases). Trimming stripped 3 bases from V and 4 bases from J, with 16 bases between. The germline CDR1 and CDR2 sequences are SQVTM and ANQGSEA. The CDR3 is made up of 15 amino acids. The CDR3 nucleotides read TGCAGCGTTGACGTAGGGATAGGGGTCGGAAACACCATATATTTT. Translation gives CSVDVGIGVGNTIYF.

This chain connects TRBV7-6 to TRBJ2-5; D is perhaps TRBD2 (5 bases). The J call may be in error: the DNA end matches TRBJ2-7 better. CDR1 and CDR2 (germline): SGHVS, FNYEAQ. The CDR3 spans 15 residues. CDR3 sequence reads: CASTSSQGIAYEQYF. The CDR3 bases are TGTGCCAGCACTAGCTCCCAAGGGATTGCCTACGAGCAGTACTTC.

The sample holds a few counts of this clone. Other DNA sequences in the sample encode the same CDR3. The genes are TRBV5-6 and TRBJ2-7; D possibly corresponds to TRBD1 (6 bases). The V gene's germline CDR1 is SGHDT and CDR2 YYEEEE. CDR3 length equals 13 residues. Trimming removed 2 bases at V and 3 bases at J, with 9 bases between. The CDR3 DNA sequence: TGTGCCAGCAGCTTAGGGGGATTCTACGAGCAGTACTTC. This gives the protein CASSLGGFYEQYF. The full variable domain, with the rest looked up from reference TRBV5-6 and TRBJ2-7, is DAGVTQSPTHLIKTRGQQVTLRCSPKSGHDTVSWYQQALGQGPQFIFQYYEEEERQRGNFPDRFSGHQFPNYSSELNVNALLLGDSALYLCASSLGGFYEQYFGPGTRLTVT.

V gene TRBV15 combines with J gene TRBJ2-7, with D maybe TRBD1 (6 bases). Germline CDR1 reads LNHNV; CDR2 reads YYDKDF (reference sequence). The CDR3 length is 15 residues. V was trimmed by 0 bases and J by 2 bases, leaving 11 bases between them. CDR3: CATSRDMGAAYEQYF. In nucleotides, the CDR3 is TGTGCCACCAGCAGAGATATGGGGGCAGCCTACGAGCAGTACTTC.

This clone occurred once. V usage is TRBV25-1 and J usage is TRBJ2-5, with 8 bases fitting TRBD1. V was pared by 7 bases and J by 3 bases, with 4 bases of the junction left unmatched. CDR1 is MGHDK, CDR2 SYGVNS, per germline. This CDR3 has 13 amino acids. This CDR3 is CASNPTGEETQYF. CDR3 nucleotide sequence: TGTGCCAGCAACCCGACAGGGGAAGAGACCCAGTACTTC. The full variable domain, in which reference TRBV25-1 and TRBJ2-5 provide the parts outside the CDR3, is EADIYQTPRYLVIGTGKKITLECSQTMGHDKMYWYQQDPGMELHLIHYSYGVNSTEKGDLSSESTVSRIRTEHFPLTLESARPSHTSQYLCASNPTGEETQYFGPGTRLLVL.

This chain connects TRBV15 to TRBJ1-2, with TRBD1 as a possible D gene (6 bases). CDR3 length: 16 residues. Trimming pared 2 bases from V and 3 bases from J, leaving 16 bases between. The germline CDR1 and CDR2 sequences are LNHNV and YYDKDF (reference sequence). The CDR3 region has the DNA TGTGCCACCAGCAGAAACAGGGTGGAGGTATACTATGGCTACACCTTC. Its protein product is CATSRNRVEVYYGYTF. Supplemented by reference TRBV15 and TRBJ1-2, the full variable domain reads DAMVIQNPRYQVTQFGKPVTLSCSQTLNHNVMYWYQQKSSQAPKLLFHYYDKDFNNEADTPDNFQSRRPNTSFCFLDIRSPGLGDTAMYLCATSRNRVEVYYGYTFGSGTRLTVV.

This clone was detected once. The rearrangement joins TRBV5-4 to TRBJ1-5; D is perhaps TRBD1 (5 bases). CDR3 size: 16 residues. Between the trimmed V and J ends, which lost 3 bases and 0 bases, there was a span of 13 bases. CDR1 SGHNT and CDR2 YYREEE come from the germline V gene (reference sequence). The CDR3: CASSWGGGLSNQPQHF. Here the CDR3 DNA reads TGTGCCAGCAGCTGGGGCGGGGGTCTTAGCAATCAGCCCCAGCATTTT.

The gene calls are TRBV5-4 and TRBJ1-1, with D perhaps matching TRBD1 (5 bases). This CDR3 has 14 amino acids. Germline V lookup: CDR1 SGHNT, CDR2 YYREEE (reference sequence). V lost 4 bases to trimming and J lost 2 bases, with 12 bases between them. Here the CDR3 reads CASSGRQINTEAFF. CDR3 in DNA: TGTGCCAGCAGCGGCCGACAGATTAACACTGAAGCTTTCTTT.

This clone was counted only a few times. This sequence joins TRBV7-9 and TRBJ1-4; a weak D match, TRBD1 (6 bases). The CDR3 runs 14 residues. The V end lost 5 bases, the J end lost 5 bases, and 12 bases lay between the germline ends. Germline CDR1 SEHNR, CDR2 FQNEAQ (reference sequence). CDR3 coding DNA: TGTGCCAGCAGCCTCCCGGGGGGCAATGAAAAACTGTTTTTT. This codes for CASSLPGGNEKLFF. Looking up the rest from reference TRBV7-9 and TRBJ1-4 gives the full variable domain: DTGVSQNPRHKITKRGQNVTFRCDPISEHNRLYWYRQTLGQGPEFLTYFQNEAQLEKSRLLSDRFSAERPKGSFSTLEIQRTEQGDSAMYLCASSLPGGNEKLFFGSGTQLSVL.

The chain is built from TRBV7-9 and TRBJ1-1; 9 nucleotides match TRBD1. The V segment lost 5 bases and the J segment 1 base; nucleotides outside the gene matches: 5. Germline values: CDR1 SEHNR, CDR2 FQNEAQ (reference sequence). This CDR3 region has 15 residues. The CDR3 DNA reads TGTGCCAGCAGCGGACCGGGACAGGGGAACACTGAAGCTTTCTTT. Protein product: CASSGPGQGNTEAFF.

DNA for the CDR3: TGTGCCAGCAGCCGGACTAGCGGGAGGTACGAGCAGTACTTC. Its translation: CASSRTSGRYEQYF. The rearrangement joins TRBV7-2 to TRBJ2-7; TRBD2 agrees at 14 bases. This CDR3 comprises 14 residues. J was trimmed by 4 bases and V by 5 bases; bases with no gene match: 1. CDR1 and CDR2 from the germline V gene are SGHTA and FQGNSA. Together with reference TRBV7-2 and TRBJ2-7, the CDR3 gives the full variable domain: GAGVSQSPSNKVTEKGKDVELRCDPISGHTALYWYRQSLGQGLEFLIYFQGNSAPDKSGLPSDRFSAERTGGSVSTLTIQRTQQEDSAVYLCASSRTSGRYEQYFGPGTRLTVT.

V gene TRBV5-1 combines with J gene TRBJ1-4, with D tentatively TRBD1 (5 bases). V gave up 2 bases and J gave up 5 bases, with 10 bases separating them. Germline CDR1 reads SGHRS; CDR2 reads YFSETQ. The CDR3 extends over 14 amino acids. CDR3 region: CASSLGVTNEKLFF. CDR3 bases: TGCGCCAGCAGCTTAGGGGTCACGAATGAAAAACTGTTTTTT.

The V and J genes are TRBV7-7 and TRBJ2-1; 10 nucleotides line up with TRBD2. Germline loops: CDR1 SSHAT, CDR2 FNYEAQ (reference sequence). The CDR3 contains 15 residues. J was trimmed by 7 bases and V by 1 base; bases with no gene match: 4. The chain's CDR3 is CASSLVAGGENEQFF. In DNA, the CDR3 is TGTGCCAGCAGCTTAGTAGCGGGAGGAGAGAATGAGCAGTTCTTC. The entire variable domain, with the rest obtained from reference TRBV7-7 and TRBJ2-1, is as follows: GAGVSQSPRYKVTKRGQDVTLRCDPISSHATLYWYQQALGQGPEFLTYFNYEAQPDKSGLPSDRFSAERPEGSISTLTIQRTEQRDSAMYRCASSLVAGGENEQFFGPGTRLTVL.

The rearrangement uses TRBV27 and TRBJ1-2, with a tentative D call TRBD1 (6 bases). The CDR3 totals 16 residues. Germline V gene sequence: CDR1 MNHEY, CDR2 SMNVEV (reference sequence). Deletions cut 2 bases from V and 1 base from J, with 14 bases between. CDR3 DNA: TGTGCCAGCAGTTTAGGGGGCCTGAGCCTTAACTATGGCTACACCTTC. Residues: CASSLGGLSLNYGYTF.

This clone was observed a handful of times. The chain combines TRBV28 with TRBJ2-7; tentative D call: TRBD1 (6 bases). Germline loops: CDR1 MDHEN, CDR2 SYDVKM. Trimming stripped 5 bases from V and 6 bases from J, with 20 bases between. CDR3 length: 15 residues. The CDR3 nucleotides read TGTGCCAGCAGTACCACACAGGGATTAGAGTTCGAGCAGTACTTC. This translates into CASSTTQGLEFEQYF.

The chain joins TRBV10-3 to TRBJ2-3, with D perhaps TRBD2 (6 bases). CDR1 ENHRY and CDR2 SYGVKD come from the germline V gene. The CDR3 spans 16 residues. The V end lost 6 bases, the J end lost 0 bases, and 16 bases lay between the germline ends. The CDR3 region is CAIRGIAVGSTDTQYF. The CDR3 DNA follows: TGTGCCATCAGAGGGATAGCGGTGGGGAGCACAGATACGCAGTATTTT.

CDR3 nucleotides: TGCGCCAGCAGCCAAGGCCCCTACGAGCAGTACTTC. The encoded protein is CASSQGPYEQYF. The V and J genes are TRBV4-1 and TRBJ2-5, with unresolved D. The end of the DNA fits TRBJ2-7 better, so the J call may be wrong. Germline values: CDR1 MGHRA, CDR2 YSYEKL. The CDR3 extends over 12 amino acids.